This T cell receptor (beta chain) is drawn from a study of shared clonotypes between healthy human individuals. Genomic DNA per cell subset filled all wells of several immunoSEQ plates. In the original workflow: ImmunoSEQ junction-only sequences lacked quality scores, so their filtering differed. Only in-frame clones appear in the TCRdb table, and some are missing; sequencing was by immunoSEQ multiplex PCR. The V and J calls and the clone size are those of that table, but D and trimming were determined from the DNA. This sample has roughly 1,000,000 clones, with around 78% found just once. Adult Caucasians living in Nashville, Tennessee made up all of the donors. As concerns this clone: The antigen is unknown.

Overall study findings and caveats: Blood alone was sampled, and tissue repertoires likely differ.

Sequences were obtained from memory CD4+ T cells from PBMCs. The subset here: CD45RA-negative fraction. The receptor comes from a man younger than 30 in good health. Some clones in this sample may be carry-over from other donors' samples.

For the CDR3, the DNA is TGTGCCAGCACCCCTTTGGCTAGCGGGAGTTATACAGATACGCAGTATTTT. Its protein is CASTPLASGSYTDTQYF. The V and J genes are TRBV2 and TRBJ2-3, with 10 bases that match TRBD2. The CDR3 runs to 17 residues. With V trimmed by 7 bases and J by 3 bases, 13 bases remained unmatched. Germline V gene lookup returns CDR1 SNHLY and CDR2 FYNNEI.